These 8 T cell receptor beta chains share one sample of origin, sequenced in a study of CD8 T cells in Susac syndrome. After extraction with the RNeasy kit, about 0.45 to 1 ug of the RNA was reverse transcribed using random hexamers. TCRdb passed the immunoSEQ multiplex PCR reads through MiXCR, listing each CDR3 protein once. This table has around 200,000 distinct CDR3 sequences, about 90% appearing once. The sequenced material came from CD8+ T cells from PBMCs. Receptor source: a human donor with multiple sclerosis.

V gene TRBV6-5 combines with J gene TRBJ1-1; 10 bases match TRBD1. The V and J ends lost 6 bases and 1 base, in that order; junction bases with no gene match: 8. The CDR3 runs to 16 residues. CDR1 and CDR2 (germline): MNHEY, SVGAGI. CDR3 sequence (DNA): TGTGCCAGCAGCTACGACAGGGGGCCTTCGAACACTGAAGCTTTCTTT. Encoded protein: CASSYDRGPSNTEAFF.

The chain combines TRBV20-1 with TRBJ2-3; D is undetermined. The CDR3 contains 10 residues. Trimming pared 6 bases from V and 6 bases from J, leaving 7 bases between. Per the germline V gene, CDR1 is DFQATT and CDR2 is SNEGSKA (reference sequence). This CDR3 is CSAAHDTQYF. As DNA, the CDR3 is TGCAGTGCCGCCCACGATACGCAGTATTTT.

V usage is TRBV27 and J usage is TRBJ2-1; the D gene is possibly TRBD2 (6 bases). This CDR3 has 17 residues. Germline values: CDR1 MNHEY, CDR2 SMNVEV (reference sequence). The ends were cut back, 4 bases at V and 4 bases at J, with 20 bases in the middle. The CDR3 DNA reads as TGTGCCAGCAGTTCGTACTCTACCGGGGAGGAGTACAATGAGCAGTTCTTC. Amino acids: CASSSYSTGEEYNEQFF.

The gene calls are TRBV7-9 and TRBJ1-1; 9 bases are a match to TRBD1. The J segment lost 5 bases and the V segment lost 11 bases, leaving 3 bases of the junction unmatched. CDR1 and CDR2 from the germline V gene are SEHNR and FQNEAQ (reference sequence). The CDR3 consists of 11 residues. The chain's CDR3 is CAGGTGTEAFF. The CDR3 DNA reads TGTGCCGGGGGGACAGGGACTGAAGCTTTCTTT. Combining the CDR3 with reference TRBV7-9 and TRBJ1-1 gives the whole variable domain DTGVSQNPRHKITKRGQNVTFRCDPISEHNRLYWYRQTLGQGPEFLTYFQNEAQLEKSRLLSDRFSAERPKGSFSTLEIQRTEQGDSAMYLCAGGTGTEAFFGQGTRLTVV.

Only one count was recorded for this clonotype. The rearrangement links TRBV10-2 to TRBJ1-1; D ambiguous. The V and J ends lost 4 bases and 0 bases respectively, with 9 bases between them. This CDR3 is 14 amino acids long. The germline CDR1 and CDR2 sequences are WSHSY and SAAADI. CDR3 region: CASSGQFMNTEAFF. DNA for the CDR3: TGCGCCAGCAGTGGGCAGTTCATGAACACTGAAGCTTTCTTT.

The genes are TRBV6-5 and TRBJ2-7; D may be TRBD1 (5 bases). The CDR3 consists of 16 residues. Germline lookup yields CDR1 MNHEY and CDR2 SVGAGI. Trimming took 0 bases from V and 0 from J, leaving 12 bases between them. CDR3 protein: CASSYSSKTASYEQYF. CDR3 sequence (DNA): TGTGCCAGCAGTTACTCGTCAAAGACAGCCTCCTACGAGCAGTACTTC.

The rearrangement uses TRBV4-1 and TRBJ2-7; the D gene is possibly TRBD2 (6 bases). Germline V gene lookup returns CDR1 MGHRA and CDR2 YSYEKL. There are 13 residues in the CDR3. Trimming removed 5 bases from V and 4 bases from J, with 12 bases in between. In DNA form, the CDR3 reads TGCGCCAGCAGCATGGGACTCGAATACGAGCAGTACTTC. Amino acids: CASSMGLEYEQYF.

This clonotype was observed a single time. The chain's CDR3 is CSARPSGGHQRGSETQYF. CDR3 coding DNA: TGCAGTGCTAGACCTTCCGGGGGACATCAGAGGGGTTCAGAGACCCAGTACTTC. This chain uses TRBV20-1 with TRBJ2-5, with D perhaps given as TRBD1 or TRBD2 (6 bases each). The CDR3 contains 18 residues. CDR1 is DFQATT and CDR2 is SNEGSKA in the germline V gene (reference sequence). The V gene lost 2 bases and the J gene lost 4 bases, with 26 bases spanning the gap.